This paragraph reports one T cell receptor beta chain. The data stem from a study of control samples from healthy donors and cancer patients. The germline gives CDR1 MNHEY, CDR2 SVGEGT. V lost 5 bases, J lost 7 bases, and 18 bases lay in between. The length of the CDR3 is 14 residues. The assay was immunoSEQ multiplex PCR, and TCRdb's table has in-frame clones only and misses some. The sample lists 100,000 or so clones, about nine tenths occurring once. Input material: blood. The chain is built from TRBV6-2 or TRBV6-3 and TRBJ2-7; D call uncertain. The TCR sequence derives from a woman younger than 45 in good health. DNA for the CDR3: TGTGCCAGCAGTCAGCCTCTTCAGGTGCCTGAGCAGTACTTC. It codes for CASSQPLQVPEQYF.